The clone carrying this T cell receptor (beta chain) was counted between two and nine times. Combining a sample-barcoded 5' primer with a J-beta primer mix, a second PCR ran for 7 to 11 cycles. MiXCR, run by TCRdb on the 5' RACE reads, gives a single entry per CDR3 protein. The profile shows roughly 1.5 million distinct CDR3 sequences, 35% to 45% of them singletons. Donors were systemically healthy Caucasian individuals from Russia aged about 6 to 95 years. The record originates from a study of blood T cells in healthy people across ages. The CDR3 loop spans 14 amino acids. CDR1 is MDHEN and CDR2 is SYDVKM in the germline V gene. V lost 5 bases, J lost 7 bases, and 12 bases lay in between.

The sequencing sample was made of blood. The TCR comes from a woman aged 18-29 years in good health. The chain carries TRBV28 and TRBJ1-6; D gene uncertain. Here the CDR3 DNA reads TGTGCCAGCAGTAGTAGAGTTCCAAATTCACCCCTCCACTTT. Its translation: CASSSRVPNSPLHF.